This entry lists 29 T cell receptor beta chains sequenced from one sample in a study of CD4 T cells in relation to SARS-CoV-2 and coronaviruses. Before the COVID-19 pandemic, during about 2011-2019, CD4+ T cells were taken from unexposed donors. Isolation of CD4+ T cells took place after less than 13 days in culture. Their cognate antigens are unknown. Sequencing used immunoSEQ multiplex PCR; TCRdb keeps in-frame clones, though not all of them. The data contain some 30,000 clones, around three quarters of them singletons. The sequenced sample consisted of CD4+ T cells from PBMCs, cultured in vitro. The receptors were gathered from a human donor in good health.

The chain couples TRBV5-1 to TRBJ1-4; 7 bases match TRBD1. The CDR3 is made up of 15 amino acids. The germline V gene encodes CDR1 SGHRS and CDR2 YFSETQ. Trimming at V came to 3 bases and at J to 4 bases, leaving 6 bases not matched to a gene. The CDR3 region has the DNA TGCGCCAGCAGCTCGATGACAGGGAGTAATGAAAAACTGTTTTTT. Its protein is CASSSMTGSNEKLFF.

CDR3 amino acids: CASSPFAVRDREGEQYF. The CDR3 DNA is TGTGCCAGCAGTCCCTTTGCCGTGCGGGACAGGGAAGGTGAGCAGTACTTC. The chain links TRBV9 to TRBJ2-7, with 9 bases aligning to TRBD1. The CDR3 runs to 17 residues. Germline CDR1 reads SGDLS; CDR2 reads YYNGEE. Trimming at V came to 5 bases and at J to 7 bases, leaving 19 bases not matched to a gene.

This chain uses TRBV28 with TRBJ1-1; maybe TRBD1 (6 bases). This CDR3 is 16 amino acids long. The germline V and J ends were trimmed by 4 bases and 0 bases, with 15 bases remaining between them. CDR1 is MDHEN, CDR2 SYDVKM, per germline. The CDR3 DNA is TGTGCCAGCAGTTCCGGGGGGCTTTCGGTGAACACTGAAGCTTTCTTT. As protein: CASSSGGLSVNTEAFF.

The J gene is TRBJ2-1, the V gene TRBV16; maybe TRBD1 (7 bases). The germline gives CDR1 KGHSY, CDR2 FQNENV. V lost 1 base to trimming and J lost 6 bases, with 13 bases between them. The CDR3 extends over 15 amino acids. In DNA form, the CDR3 reads TGTGCCAGCAGCCAATTCCAGGGGGGTATCAATGAGCAGTTCTTC. Translated: CASSQFQGGINEQFF.

CDR3 sequence (DNA): TGTGCCAGCAGTCAGACAGGGGCTTTTGAAAAACTGTTTTTT. Protein product: CASSQTGAFEKLFF. The chain uses TRBV2 and TRBJ1-4; 8 positions match TRBD1. CDR3 size: 14 residues. V shed 5 bases, J shed 7 bases, and the junction held 6 bases outside the gene matches. The germline CDR1 and CDR2 sequences are SNHLY and FYNNEI.

The chain couples TRBV5-1 to TRBJ2-7, with 7 bases lining up with TRBD2. Germline V CDR1 and CDR2: SGHRS, YFSETQ. V gave up 4 bases and J gave up 0 bases; unmatched junction bases: 10. The CDR3 is 16 amino acids. The CDR3 spells CASSPLGLSSSYEQYF. Here the CDR3 DNA reads TGCGCCAGCAGCCCCCTGGGACTAAGTAGCTCCTACGAGCAGTACTTC.

V gene TRBV5-1 combines with J gene TRBJ1-6; a possible D gene is TRBD1 (6 bases). The CDR3 has 17 residues. Deletions cut 0 bases from V and 1 base from J, with 11 bases between. Germline lookup yields CDR1 SGHRS and CDR2 YFSETQ. For the CDR3, the DNA is TGCGCCAGCAGCTTGGTCAGGGGTAATTCCTATAATTCACCCCTCCACTTT. Protein: CASSLVRGNSYNSPLHF. Combining the CDR3 with reference TRBV5-1 and TRBJ1-6 gives the whole variable domain KAGVTQTPRYLIKTRGQQVTLSCSPISGHRSVSWYQQTPGQGLQFLFEYFSETQRNKGNFPGRFSGRQFSNSRSEMNVSTLELGDSALYLCASSLVRGNSYNSPLHFGNGTRLTVT.

The rearrangement links TRBV6-6 to TRBJ2-7, with D possibly being TRBD1 or TRBD2 (5 bases each). CDR3 length equals 14 residues. V was trimmed by 2 bases and J by 5 bases, leaving 13 bases between them. Germline V gene sequence: CDR1 MNHNY, CDR2 SVGAGI (reference sequence). The CDR3: CASSYEPGRHEQYF. The CDR3 nucleotides are TGTGCCAGCAGTTACGAGCCGGGGCGCCACGAGCAGTACTTC.

The V and J genes are TRBV10-3 and TRBJ2-1; no reliable D call. In germline, CDR1 is ENHRY, CDR2 SYGVKD. V was clipped by 3 bases and J by 10 bases, with 7 bases between them. There are 11 residues in the CDR3. The chain's CDR3 is CAISDQLEQFF. CDR3 nucleotide sequence: TGTGCCATCAGTGACCAGCTCGAGCAGTTCTTC.

The V call is TRBV4-3, the J call TRBJ2-2, with D possibly being TRBD1 (6 bases). The germline V gene encodes CDR1 LGHNA and CDR2 YSLEER. The length of the CDR3 is 15 residues. Trimming removed 8 bases from V and 6 bases from J, with 19 bases in between. Here the CDR3 DNA reads TGCGCCAGCCGCGCGAACAGGGTCCGCGCCGGGGAGCTGTTTTTT. Amino acids: CASRANRVRAGELFF.

The chain couples TRBV6-5 to TRBJ2-1; possibly TRBD1 or TRBD2 for D (6 bases each). V was trimmed by 6 bases and J by 0 bases, leaving 12 bases between them. Germline V CDR1 and CDR2: MNHEY, SVGAGI. This CDR3 comprises 15 residues. As DNA, the CDR3 is TGTGCCAGCAGGCCCCCGGGGGCCTCCTACAATGAGCAGTTCTTC. Amino acid sequence: CASRPPGASYNEQFF.

This clone counts as large. The rearrangement joins TRBV5-1 to TRBJ2-5, with TRBD1 identical over 7 bases. Germline values: CDR1 SGHRS, CDR2 YFSETQ. With V trimmed by 5 bases and J by 2 bases, 3 bases remained unmatched. CDR3 size: 13 residues. The CDR3 sequence: CASRPGQQETQYF. The CDR3 region has the DNA TGCGCCAGCAGACCGGGACAGCAAGAGACCCAGTACTTC.

The V and J genes are TRBV21-1 and TRBJ1-1; the table names TRBD1, a call not compared with the DNA. TRBV21-1 is classified as a pseudogene. This CDR3 has 13 amino acids. The CDR3 bases are TGTGCCAGCAGCAAACCTAAATCAGGGGTAGCTTTCTTT. This sequence encodes CASSKPKSGVAFF.

V is TRBV2 and J is TRBJ1-4; D is unclear. Germline V gene sequence: CDR1 SNHLY, CDR2 FYNNEI. The CDR3 is made up of 12 amino acids. Trimming removed 3 bases at V and 8 bases at J, with 7 bases between. Here the CDR3 reads CASSEAGEKLFF. CDR3 coding DNA: TGTGCCAGCAGTGAGGCAGGAGAAAAACTGTTTTTT.

This chain links TRBV6-5 with TRBJ1-4, with D uncertain. Germline CDR1 reads MNHEY; CDR2 reads SVGAGI. The CDR3 loop spans 15 amino acids. Between the trimmed V and J ends, which lost 0 bases and 8 bases, there was a span of 13 bases. The CDR3 sequence is CASSYSRNGNEKLFF. The CDR3 bases are TGTGCCAGCAGTTACTCAAGGAATGGGAACGAAAAACTGTTTTTT.

This clone was found a few times. J is TRBJ2-2 and V is TRBV6-6; tentative D call: TRBD2 (5 bases). V was shortened by 6 bases and J by 0 bases, with 11 bases between the two germline ends. The CDR3 is made up of 15 amino acids. Germline assignment: CDR1 MNHNY and CDR2 SVGAGI (reference sequence). The CDR3, as DNA: TGTGCCAGCAGCCCACTAGAGTCGAACACCGGGGAGCTGTTTTTT. Translating it yields CASSPLESNTGELFF.

CDR3 sequence reads: CASSLPSTDTQYF. The CDR3 nucleotides read TGTGCCAGCAGCTTACCGAGCACAGATACGCAGTATTTT. This chain connects TRBV7-2 to TRBJ2-3, with D unclear. Trimming removed 2 bases from V and 0 bases from J, with 3 bases in between. The CDR3 is 13 residues long. The germline V gene has CDR1 SGHTA and CDR2 FQGNSA. The variable domain in full, completed from reference TRBV7-2 and TRBJ2-3, reads GAGVSQSPSNKVTEKGKDVELRCDPISGHTALYWYRQSLGQGLEFLIYFQGNSAPDKSGLPSDRFSAERTGGSVSTLTIQRTQQEDSAVYLCASSLPSTDTQYFGPGTRLTVL.

The V and J genes are TRBV9 and TRBJ1-1; no clear D gene. CDR1 is SGDLS and CDR2 is YYNGEE in the germline V gene. With 0 bases removed from V and 6 bases from J, the gap between germline ends came to 15 bases. This CDR3 has 15 residues. The CDR3 here is CASSVDARVPPEAFF. The CDR3 nucleotides read TGTGCCAGCAGCGTAGACGCAAGGGTCCCGCCTGAAGCTTTCTTT. Looking up the rest from reference TRBV9 and TRBJ1-1 gives the full variable domain: DSGVTQTPKHLITATGQRVTLRCSPRSGDLSVYWYQQSLDQGLQFLIQYYNGEERAKGNILERFSAQQFPDLHSELNLSSLELGDSALYFCASSVDARVPPEAFFGQGTRLTVV.

The CDR3 DNA is TGTGCCAGCAGGGGTCGGGTGGGGACTAATGAAAAACTGTTTTTT. It encodes CASRGRVGTNEKLFF. V gene TRBV3-1 (or the pseudogene TRBV3-2) combines with J gene TRBJ1-4, with unresolved D. CDR3 length: 15 amino acids. CDR1 and CDR2 from the germline V gene are LGHDT and YNNKEL (reference sequence). V shed 6 bases and J shed 2 bases, with 13 bases lying between them.

The gene calls are TRBV11-2 and TRBJ2-5, with a tentative D call TRBD1 (6 bases). The CDR3 spans 14 residues. Germline V gene lookup returns CDR1 SGHAT and CDR2 FQNNGV. Trimming took off 5 bases at V and 5 bases at J, with 15 bases between the two ends. The CDR3 bases are TGTGCCAGCAGCGAATCCAGGGGTAGCGAGACCCAGTACTTC. Its protein is CASSESRGSETQYF.

The chain links TRBV7-2 to TRBJ1-2; unclear D gene. Per germline, CDR1 SGHTA and CDR2 FQGNSA. V was trimmed by 3 bases and J by 2 bases, leaving 13 bases between them. The CDR3 has 15 residues. The CDR3 reads CASSLWGGNNYGYTF. CDR3 nucleotide sequence: TGTGCCAGCAGCTTGTGGGGAGGGAACAACTATGGCTACACCTTC.

V gene TRBV28 combines with J gene TRBJ2-3, with TRBD2 matching 11 bases. The CDR3 sequence is 15 residues long. V lost 6 bases and J lost 2; bases outside the gene matches: 4. Germline CDR1 reads MDHEN; CDR2 reads SYDVKM. CDR3 protein: CASSRTSGPTDTQYF. The CDR3 nucleotides are TGTGCCAGCAGCCGGACTAGCGGGCCCACAGATACGCAGTATTTT.

The chain joins TRBV5-3 to TRBJ1-6; 9 bases are shared with TRBD1. TRBV5-3 carries the ORF label, with uncertain function. The CDR3 runs to 14 residues. With V trimmed by 3 bases and J by 10 bases, 5 bases remained unmatched. The CDR3 spells CARSSQGARSPLHF. CDR3 DNA sequence: TGTGCCAGAAGCTCACAGGGGGCGCGATCACCCCTCCACTTT.

This sequence joins TRBV10-3 and TRBJ1-2; D is unresolved. Trimming took 8 bases from V and 5 from J, leaving 9 bases between them. Germline lookup yields CDR1 ENHRY and CDR2 SYGVKD. The CDR3 sequence is 11 residues long. CDR3 sequence: CAIGGEYGYTF. The CDR3 nucleotides are TGTGCCATCGGCGGGGAATATGGCTACACCTTC.

The chain's CDR3 is CASSPLLDRAGELFF. CDR3 nucleotide sequence: TGTGCCAGCAGCCCACTACTCGACAGGGCCGGGGAGCTGTTTTTT. The rearrangement uses TRBV14 and TRBJ2-2; the match to TRBD1 covers 7 bases. Germline CDR1 reads SGHDN; CDR2 reads FVKESK. The V gene end was trimmed by 4 bases and the J gene end by 6 bases; junction bases not matched to a gene: 8. The CDR3 is 15 amino acids.

In nucleotides, the CDR3 is TGTGCCAGCAGTTCTCTAACGGGGGGTACGCAGTATTTT. It yields the protein CASSSLTGGTQYF. The rearrangement joins TRBV5-4 to TRBJ2-3; TRBD2 aligns across 7 bases. The trim removed 5 bases at V and 8 bases at J, leaving 8 bases unmatched. The CDR3 is 13 residues long. Per germline, CDR1 SGHNT and CDR2 YYREEE (reference sequence).

The chain links TRBV30 to TRBJ1-5, with TRBD1 identical over 8 bases. V trimming: 3 bases; J trimming: 1 base; junction bases outside the gene matches: 8. This CDR3 region has 16 residues. Germline V gene lookup returns CDR1 GTSNPN and CDR2 SVGIG (reference sequence). CDR3 protein: CAWSAYRGVSNQPQHF. Written as DNA, the CDR3 is TGTGCCTGGAGCGCCTACAGGGGGGTCAGCAATCAGCCCCAGCATTTT. Variable domain in full (rest from reference TRBV30 and TRBJ1-5): SQTIHQWPATLVQPVGSPLSLECTVEGTSNPNLYWYRQAAGRGLQLLFYSVGIGQISSEVPQNLSASRPQDRQFILSSKKLLLSDSGFYLCAWSAYRGVSNQPQHFGDGTRLSIL.

The chain employs TRBV19 and TRBJ2-5, with 12 bases fitting TRBD2. CDR1 is LNHDA, CDR2 SQIVND, per germline (reference sequence). With 5 bases clipped from V and 5 bases from J, the junction kept 6 bases outside the gene matches. The CDR3 runs to 15 residues. CDR3 protein: CASSSLAGGPETQYF. As DNA, the CDR3 is TGTGCCAGTAGTTCCCTAGCGGGGGGGCCGGAGACCCAGTACTTC. The whole variable domain, remainder taken from reference TRBV19 and TRBJ2-5, is DGGITQSPKYLFRKEGQNVTLSCEQNLNHDAMYWYRQDPGQGLRLIYYSQIVNDFQKGDIAEGYSVSREKKESFPLTVTSAQKNPTAFYLCASSSLAGGPETQYFGPGTRLLVL.

V and J are TRBV6-2 or TRBV6-3 and TRBJ2-6; TRBD2 matches 16 bases. CDR1 and CDR2 (germline): MNHEY, SVGEGT. Trimming cost V 2 bases and J 2 bases; bases outside gene matches: 9. The CDR3 is 21 residues long. The CDR3 DNA reads as TGTGCCAGCAGTTACCCTCCGGGACTAGCGGGGGGGCCAACTGGGGCCAACGTCCTGACTTTC. This codes for CASSYPPGLAGGPTGANVLTF.